The present T cell receptor (beta chain) was sequenced within a study of OX40 agonist ivuxolimab in advanced cancers. About the study: The dose-escalation cohort had hepatocellular carcinoma, melanoma, renal cell or head and neck cancer. Partial response was recorded in three patients: one hepatocellular carcinoma and two cutaneous melanoma cases. Points from the study as a whole: Part of the nonresponder group also had normalized T-cell clonal expansion that was low. With doses of 0.1 to 3.0 mg/kg, CD4+ and CD8+ blood T cells had undergone clonal expansion by week 6.

Sequencing was performed with immunoSEQ multiplex PCR; in TCRdb, only in-frame clones are kept and a portion is missing. The data contain about 50,000 clones, around 90% of them singletons. Worth noting for this clone: Antigen: not known.

Per the germline V gene, CDR1 is LGHNA and CDR2 is YNFKEQ. CDR3 length: 13 amino acids. Between the trimmed V and J ends, which lost 1 base and 1 base, there was a span of 4 bases. This material consisted of CD4+ or CD8+ T cells sorted from blood, taken in a trial of the OX40 agonist ivuxolimab. V is TRBV4-2 and J is TRBJ1-1; unclear D gene. This sequence was found in an adult with an advanced solid tumor such as melanoma, head and neck, liver or kidney cancer. CDR3 sequence (DNA): TGTGCCAGCAGCCAAGGTCGGAACACTGAAGCTTTCTTT. Its protein product is CASSQGRNTEAFF.